This T cell receptor (beta chain) was recovered during a study of blood T cell repertoires in COVID-19. Produced via immunoSEQ multiplex PCR; TCRdb's table is partial and in-frame only. Counted here are hundreds of thousands of clones, 83% occurring once; the ten biggest clones make up about 7.4%. CDR3 length equals 15 residues. Germline CDR1 is DFQATT and CDR2 is SNEGSKA (reference sequence). The V end lost 6 bases, the J end lost 3 bases, and 18 bases lay between the germline ends. Sequenced sample: peripheral blood. This clonotype originated in a woman aged 45-60 years with acute or convalescent COVID-19. The chain recombines TRBV20-1 with TRBJ1-5; D is unresolved. CDR3 protein: CSASQSSGYNQPQHF. The DNA for the CDR3 is TGCAGTGCCAGTCAGTCGTCGGGATACAATCAGCCCCAGCATTTT.